The rows below give T cell receptor beta chains drawn from one sample of a study of regulatory T cells in long-lasting Graves disease. One entry per CDR3 protein results from TCRdb running MiXCR on the multiplex PCR reads. The repertoire holds fewer than 450,000 distinct CDR3 sequences, with 23% as singletons. The sequencing here drew on peripheral blood mononuclear cells (PBMCs), taken when the disease was refractory, from a patient treated with antithyroid drugs. The receptor source for this set is a female donor with Graves disease. Both conserved end residues are part of each CDR3. Each record gives: clone size, V gene, J gene, D gene, CDR3 DNA, CDR3 protein. D genes are given only for firm matches. Clone size is shown for a subset of rows, as once, few, many or a class of expanded clone.

>few|TRBV15|TRBJ2-2|TRBD1
TGTGCCACCAGCAGGGGGACAGCGAACACCGGGGAGCTGTTTTTT
CATSRGTANTGELFF
>few|TRBV4-3|TRBJ2-5|NA
TGCGCCAGCAGCCAAGATCTGGGAATCAGGTACCAAGAGACCCAGTACTTC
CASSQDLGIRYQETQYF
>many|TRBV2|TRBJ1-2|NA
TGTGCCAGCGCCGGGGCTGCTAACTATGGCTACACCTTC
CASAGAANYGYTF
>many|TRBV28|TRBJ1-2|NA
TGTGCCAGCAGACCGACAGGTCCCTATGGCTACACCTTC
CASRPTGPYGYTF
>few|TRBV14|TRBJ1-1|NA
TGTGCCAGCAGCCCCAATATATACACTGAAGCTTTCTTT
CASSPNIYTEAFF
>NA|TRBV28|TRBJ2-2|TRBD1
TGTGCCAGCAGAGAGACAGGGGGGCCGGGCACCGGGGAGCTGTTTTTT
CASRETGGPGTGELFF
>few|TRBV11-3|TRBJ2-7|TRBD2
TGTGCCAGCAGCTTAGAGGCGACTAGCGGGGCCGAGCAGTACTTC
CASSLEATSGAEQYF
>few|TRBV28|TRBJ2-5|TRBD1
TGTGCCAGCAGTTTGGGGACAGGGGGCACCCAGTACTTC
CASSLGTGGTQYF
>few|TRBV28|TRBJ1-2|TRBD1
TGTGCCAGCAGTTCATCCGGGACAGGGGGCATGGACTATGGCTACACCTTC
CASSSSGTGGMDYGYTF
>few|TRBV20-1|TRBJ2-1|NA
TGCAGTGCTCGAACCCACGGTGTTGAGCAGTTCTTC
CSARTHGVEQFF
>many|TRBV20-1|TRBJ1-2|NA
TGCAGTGCTCCCTCCGGCGCCGACTATGGCTACACCTTC
CSAPSGADYGYTF
>NA|TRBV10-3|TRBJ2-6|NA
TGTGCCATCAGTGAACGGGGGCCAGACTCTGGGGCCAACGTCCTGACTTTC
CAISERGPDSGANVLTF
>many|TRBV7-2|TRBJ1-4|NA
TGTGCCAGCAGCTTAGATTTTCAGATAAATGAAAAACTGTTTTTT
CASSLDFQINEKLFF
>few|TRBV2|TRBJ1-2|NA
TGTGCCAGCAGTGAATTGGGGGGCTACACCTTC
CASSELGGYTF
>NA|TRBV30|TRBJ1-5|NA
TGTGCCTGGAGCCGCCCCGGCTGGGATCTACCCCAGCATTTT
CAWSRPGWDLPQHF
>many|TRBV29-1|TRBJ2-5|NA
TGCAGCGTTGAATCTGTATCCTTCCAAGAGACCCAGTACTTC
CSVESVSFQETQYF
>many|TRBV6-2/TRBV6-3|TRBJ2-7|TRBD1
TGTGCCAGCAGTGAAAGCGGACAGGGAGCCTACGAGCAGTACTTC
CASSESGQGAYEQYF
>NA|TRBV29-1|TRBJ1-2|TRBD1
TGCAGCGTTGATGAACAGGGGGCGGGGGGCTACACCTTC
CSVDEQGAGGYTF
>NA|TRBV7-2|TRBJ2-6|NA
TGTGCCAGCAGCTTAGAACGGGTTGGGGCCAACGTCCTGACTTTC
CASSLERVGANVLTF
>many|TRBV28|TRBJ1-5|NA
TGTGCCAGCAGTTCACAGGGTTCTAGCCAGCCCCAGCATTTT
CASSSQGSSQPQHF
>NA|TRBV29-1|TRBJ1-1|NA
TGCAGCGTTCTAAATGGGGTGAACACTGAAGCTTTCTTT
CSVLNGVNTEAFF
>NA|TRBV6-1|TRBJ2-2|TRBD2
TGTGCCAGCAGCGAGCGACTAGCGGGAGTAGACACCGGGGAGCTGTTTTTT
CASSERLAGVDTGELFF
>NA|TRBV7-2|TRBJ2-7|TRBD2
TGTGCCAGCAGCTTAAAAGCTAGCGGGAGGCCCTACGAGCAGTACTTC
CASSLKASGRPYEQYF
>NA|TRBV19|TRBJ2-1|TRBD1
TGTGCCAGTAGTATGCCGCGACAGGGGGTCGATGAGCAGTTCTTC
CASSMPRQGVDEQFF
>NA|TRBV20-1|TRBJ1-1|TRBD1
TGCAGTGCTGCAGGGGGGACGAACACTGAAGCTTTCTTT
CSAAGGTNTEAFF
>many|TRBV7-2|TRBJ1-2|NA
TGTGCCAGCAGTTTAGTCAGGGGAGGATACTCTTTCTATGGCTACACCTTC
CASSLVRGGYSFYGYTF
>few|TRBV6-1|TRBJ2-1|NA
TGTGCCAGCAGGGCCAGCGCGAGCGATGAGCAGTTCTTC
CASRASASDEQFF
>once|TRBV24-1|TRBJ1-5|NA
TGTGCCACCAGTGGCGAGTCACAGCCCCAGCATTTT
CATSGESQPQHF
>many|TRBV6-5|TRBJ1-1|NA
TGTGCCAGCAGTTACTCTGGCGGCACTGAAGCTTTCTTT
CASSYSGGTEAFF
>NA|TRBV29-1|TRBJ1-6|TRBD1
TGCAGCGTTGGGGACAGGGGCTCACCCCTCCACTTT
CSVGDRGSPLHF
>NA|TRBV7-9|TRBJ2-7|TRBD2
TGTGCCAGCAGCCAAGGGCCTAGCGGGAAACAGATCCACGAGCAGTACTTC
CASSQGPSGKQIHEQYF
>NA|TRBV6-4|TRBJ1-2|TRBD1
TGTGCCAGCAGCGACGGGGACAGCCCTAACTATGGCTACACCTTC
CASSDGDSPNYGYTF
>NA|TRBV6-1|TRBJ1-1|NA
TGTGCCAGCAGCACCTATAGGCGGACAGTCGGAAATGAAGCTTTCTTT
CASSTYRRTVGNEAFF
>many|TRBV12-3/TRBV12-4|TRBJ1-5|TRBD1
TGTGCCAGCAGCCCCACAGGGGACAATCAGCCCCAGCATTTT
CASSPTGDNQPQHF
>NA|TRBV11-2|TRBJ2-7|NA
TGTGCCAGCAGCTTATGGTTCACTGGCCACGAGCAGTACTTC
CASSLWFTGHEQYF
>NA|TRBV20-1|TRBJ2-7|NA
TGCAGTGCTAGAGAGGGGACATCGGCCTACGAGCAGTACTTC
CSAREGTSAYEQYF
>few|TRBV28|TRBJ1-2|NA
TGTGCCAGCAGCTTAAGTCCCGATGGCTACACCTTC
CASSLSPDGYTF
>few|TRBV19|TRBJ1-5|NA
TGTGCCAGTAGTATGCTCCGGGGTCATCAGCCCCAGCATTTT
CASSMLRGHQPQHF
>few|TRBV12-3/TRBV12-4|TRBJ1-1|NA
TGTGCCAGCAGTTTAGGACGGTCTAAAGCTTTCTTT
CASSLGRSKAFF
>NA|TRBV6-1|TRBJ2-6|NA
TGTGCCAGCAGGGGACTTACCCGCTCTGGGGCCAACGTCCTGACTTTC
CASRGLTRSGANVLTF
>few|TRBV6-1|TRBJ2-7|TRBD1
TGTGCCAGCAGACGAACAGGGGATTCCTACGAGCAGTACTTC
CASRRTGDSYEQYF